Following are 28 T cell receptor beta chains from one sample sequenced in a study of T cell responses to AZD1222 COVID-19 vaccine. TCRdb's table, derived via immunoSEQ multiplex PCR, lists solely in-frame clones and lacks some. This table holds roughly 100,000 clones, more than 90% found once. The sample was peripheral blood, taken on day 0 of AZD1222 vaccination. These receptors came from an adult in good health.

This chain connects TRBV11-2 to TRBJ2-7, with TRBD1 identical over 9 bases. This CDR3 has 16 residues. The germline CDR1 and CDR2 sequences are SGHAT and FQNNGV. V lost 0 bases, J lost 3 bases, and 6 bases stayed unmatched. As DNA, the CDR3 is TGTGCCAGCAGCTTAGATGGGACAGGGCTTAGCTACGAGCAGTACTTC. Protein product: CASSLDGTGLSYEQYF.

V and J are TRBV6-5 and TRBJ2-3; possibly TRBD2 for D (5 bases). Germline loops: CDR1 MNHEY, CDR2 SVGAGI. This CDR3 has 13 residues. V gave up 7 bases and J gave up 1 base, with 9 bases separating them. CDR3 protein: CASTLAGTDTQYF. The CDR3 DNA reads as TGTGCCAGCACCCTAGCTGGCACAGATACGCAGTATTTT.

This rearrangement joins TRBV19 to TRBJ2-1; weak D call: TRBD2 (6 bases). The ends were cut back, 3 bases at V and 2 bases at J, with 8 bases in the middle. The germline CDR1 and CDR2 sequences are LNHDA and SQIVND (reference sequence). There are 14 residues in the CDR3. As DNA, the CDR3 is TGTGCCAGTAGTATCAGGGAGGCCTACAATGAGCAGTTCTTC. This translates into CASSIREAYNEQFF.

J is TRBJ2-7 and V is TRBV5-5, with 8 nucleotides matching TRBD1. Unmatched junction bases numbered 9, after V lost 4 bases and J lost 3 bases. The germline CDR1 and CDR2 sequences are SGHKS and YYEKEE (reference sequence). This CDR3 spans 15 amino acids. The CDR3 is CASSHNTGGGYEQYF. The CDR3 region has the DNA TGTGCCAGCAGCCATAATACAGGGGGTGGCTACGAGCAGTACTTC. Using reference TRBV5-5 and TRBJ2-7 for the parts outside the CDR3, the full variable domain is DAGVTQSPTHLIKTRGQQVTLRCSPISGHKSVSWYQQVLGQGPQFIFQYYEKEERGRGNFPDRFSARQFPNYSSELNVNALLLGDSALYLCASSHNTGGGYEQYFGPGTRLTVT.

This chain joins TRBV5-1 and TRBJ2-3; D is perhaps TRBD2 (6 bases). There are 15 residues in the CDR3. The V and J ends lost 0 bases and 0 bases respectively, with 8 bases between them. Per the germline V gene, CDR1 is SGHRS and CDR2 is YFSETQ. CDR3 sequence reads: CASSLVAGSTDTQYF. The CDR3 DNA reads TGCGCCAGCAGCTTGGTGGCGGGAAGCACAGATACGCAGTATTTT.

The rearrangement joins TRBV25-1 to TRBJ1-5; D perhaps matches TRBD1 (5 bases). The CDR3 extends over 13 amino acids. Germline loops: CDR1 MGHDK, CDR2 SYGVNS. The V end lost 7 bases, the J end lost 0 bases, and 7 bases lay between the germline ends. Written as DNA, the CDR3 is TGTGCCAGCAATAGGGGTAGCAATCAGCCCCAGCATTTT. It encodes CASNRGSNQPQHF.

The CDR3 region is CASTTGVYGYTF. CDR3 bases: TGTGCCAGCACTACAGGGGTGTATGGCTACACCTTC. This sequence joins TRBV6-6 and TRBJ1-2; TRBD1 matches 7 bases. The J segment lost 5 bases and the V segment lost 7 bases, leaving 4 bases of the junction unmatched. Germline CDR1 and CDR2: MNHNY and SVGAGI (reference sequence). CDR3 length equals 12 residues.

This clone was seen a single time. The gene calls are TRBV28 and TRBJ1-1; tentative D call: TRBD1 (6 bases). The V gene's germline CDR1 is MDHEN and CDR2 SYDVKM. The CDR3 has 14 residues. V was trimmed by 6 bases and J by 10 bases, leaving 21 bases between them. CDR3 residues: CASRGPQAGERAFF. CDR3 DNA: TGTGCCAGCAGGGGCCCTCAGGCAGGGGAGCGAGCTTTCTTT.

The rearrangement uses TRBV5-6 and TRBJ1-1; D ambiguous. Germline V gene lookup returns CDR1 SGHDT and CDR2 YYEEEE. This CDR3 is built from 14 residues. Trimming cost V 4 bases and J 2 bases, with 12 bases left between them. CDR3 bases: TGTGCCAGCAGCCCGCGACAACCAAACACTGAAGCTTTCTTT. This codes for CASSPRQPNTEAFF. Filled out from reference TRBV5-6 and TRBJ1-1, the complete variable domain reads DAGVTQSPTHLIKTRGQQVTLRCSPKSGHDTVSWYQQALGQGPQFIFQYYEEEERQRGNFPDRFSGHQFPNYSSELNVNALLLGDSALYLCASSPRQPNTEAFFGQGTRLTVV.

This chain links TRBV7-3 with TRBJ1-2; TRBD1 matches at 7 bases. The V segment lost 1 base and the J segment 8 bases; nucleotides outside the gene matches: 10. CDR3 length: 15 amino acids. Germline CDR1 is SGHTA and CDR2 is FQGTGA. The CDR3 region is CASSLMAGARGGYTF. The CDR3 bases are TGTGCCAGCAGCTTAATGGCGGGTGCCAGGGGGGGCTACACCTTC.

J is TRBJ2-5 and V is TRBV4-3, with a tentative D call TRBD2 (7 bases). Germline V CDR1 and CDR2: LGHNA, YSLEER. The CDR3 spans 16 residues. Trimming removed 0 bases at V and 4 bases at J, with 15 bases between. The CDR3, as DNA: TGCGCCAGCAGCCAAGATCTTAGAGGGGGGGCAGAGACCCAGTACTTC. Residues: CASSQDLRGGAETQYF.

The genes are TRBV5-5 and TRBJ1-4; 7 bases fit TRBD1. The germline CDR1 and CDR2 sequences are SGHKS and YYEKEE (reference sequence). V lost 7 bases, J lost 4 bases, and 10 bases stayed unmatched. The CDR3 spans 15 residues. The CDR3 sequence is CASHPLTGINEKLFF. DNA of the CDR3: TGTGCCAGCCACCCCCTGACAGGGATTAATGAAAAACTGTTTTTT.

The chain carries TRBV7-8 and TRBJ2-5; D gene ambiguous. CDR1 and CDR2 from the germline V gene are SGHVS and FQNEAQ. The V gene lost 5 bases and the J gene lost 5 bases, with 12 bases spanning the gap. This CDR3 has 13 amino acids. The chain's CDR3 is CASSPRLRETQYF. The CDR3 region has the DNA TGTGCCAGCAGCCCGCGCTTGAGGGAGACCCAGTACTTC.

The genes are TRBV19 and TRBJ1-2; no reliable D call. Per germline, CDR1 LNHDA and CDR2 SQIVND (reference sequence). The V gene lost 9 bases and the J gene lost 8 bases, with 16 bases spanning the gap. The CDR3 length is 12 residues. As DNA, the CDR3 is TGTGCCAGCAGTGGGCGGGCCGGGGGCTACACCTTC. Its translation is CASSGRAGGYTF.

The rearrangement links TRBV2 to TRBJ1-6; 7 positions match TRBD1. The CDR3 is made up of 15 amino acids. V dropped 6 bases and J dropped 3; count of bases not matched to a gene: 5. CDR1 is SNHLY, CDR2 FYNNEI, per germline. The CDR3 bases are TGTGCCAGCAGCCGGGGACAGAGCTATAATTCACCCCTCCACTTT. Translated, it gives CASSRGQSYNSPLHF.

The chain joins TRBV4-1 to TRBJ2-2; D is unresolved. Trimming removed 0 bases at V and 2 bases at J, with 7 bases between. CDR1 and CDR2 from the germline V gene are MGHRA and YSYEKL. There are 15 residues in the CDR3. CDR3 loop: CASSQEGQNTGELFF. The DNA of the CDR3 is TGCGCCAGCAGCCAAGAAGGTCAAAACACCGGGGAGCTGTTTTTT.

J is TRBJ1-6 and V is TRBV24-1, with D unresolved. The CDR3 runs to 14 residues. The germline gives CDR1 KGHDR, CDR2 SFDVKD. Trimming pared 9 bases from V and 6 bases from J, leaving 14 bases between. Written as DNA, the CDR3 is TGTGCCACCCGAACAGACGTTACTAATTCACCCCTCCACTTT. It translates to CATRTDVTNSPLHF.

The J gene is TRBJ2-1, the V gene TRBV5-1; TRBD2 matches at 8 bases. The CDR3 covers 16 residues. V lost 3 bases to trimming and J lost 4 bases; unmatched junction nucleotides: 9. The germline V gene has CDR1 SGHRS and CDR2 YFSETQ. CDR3: CASSWGGGGPYNEQFF. CDR3 nucleotide sequence: TGCGCCAGCAGCTGGGGAGGCGGGGGGCCATACAATGAGCAGTTCTTC.

The chain joins TRBV19 to TRBJ1-3, with a possible D match to TRBD1 (5 bases). V gave up 7 bases and J gave up 3 bases, with 16 bases separating them. Germline CDR1 and CDR2: LNHDA and SQIVND (reference sequence). The CDR3 length is 15 residues. CDR3 residues: CASTPRPRDGNTIYF. In nucleotides, the CDR3 is TGTGCCAGTACCCCGAGACCCAGGGATGGAAACACCATATATTTT.

The V gene is TRBV3-1 (or the pseudogene TRBV3-2), the J gene TRBJ2-3, with D hard to call. Germline values: CDR1 LGHDT, CDR2 YNNKEL (reference sequence). The CDR3 is made up of 13 amino acids. Trimming cost V 3 bases and J 3 bases, with 7 bases left between them. The CDR3 loop reads CASSHEMTDTQYF. CDR3 sequence (DNA): TGTGCCAGCAGCCACGAAATGACAGATACGCAGTATTTT.

V usage is TRBV11-1 and J usage is TRBJ2-5; D may match TRBD1 or TRBD2 (5 bases each). This CDR3 has 15 amino acids. Trimming removed 1 base from V and 4 bases from J, with 13 bases in between. Germline loops: CDR1 SGHAT, CDR2 FQDESV (reference sequence). CDR3 nucleotides: TGTGCCAGCAGCTTAGGGGGGAGCCTAACAGAGACCCAGTACTTC. This translates into CASSLGGSLTETQYF.

The chain links TRBV2 to TRBJ1-2; TRBD1 matches 7 bases. This CDR3 contains 15 residues. V gave up 6 bases and J gave up 2 bases; unmatched junction bases: 9. The germline gives CDR1 SNHLY, CDR2 FYNNEI. CDR3 nucleotide sequence: TGTGCCAGCAGGACCGACAGGGCCCAAAACTATGGCTACACCTTC. Protein product: CASRTDRAQNYGYTF.

CDR3 nucleotides: TGCGCCAGCAGCCAAAGCGGGAGGATTAACGAGCAGTTCTTC. Translated, it gives CASSQSGRINEQFF. The chain carries TRBV4-1 and TRBJ2-1; 9 bases match TRBD2. Unmatched junction bases numbered 6, after V lost 2 bases and J lost 10 bases. CDR1 and CDR2 (germline): MGHRA, YSYEKL. The CDR3 is 14 amino acids.

The chain carries TRBV5-8 and TRBJ1-1, with 10 bases matching TRBD1. In germline, CDR1 is SGHTS, CDR2 YDEGEE. The ends lost 3 bases at V and 7 bases at J; junction bases unmatched: 3. The CDR3 runs to 13 residues. The CDR3 loop reads CASSYGQGDEAFF. The CDR3 DNA reads as TGTGCCAGCAGCTACGGACAGGGGGATGAAGCTTTCTTT.

V and J are TRBV11-1 and TRBJ1-2; no clear D. The CDR3 spans 15 residues. From germline, CDR1 is SGHAT and CDR2 FQDESV (reference sequence). V lost 5 bases to trimming and J lost 2 bases, with 15 bases between them. In DNA form, the CDR3 reads TGTGCCAGCAGCACGGGTGGAGTCAAAAACTATGGCTACACCTTC. It codes for CASSTGGVKNYGYTF. The variable domain in full, completed from reference TRBV11-1 and TRBJ1-2, reads EAEVAQSPRYKITEKSQAVAFWCDPISGHATLYWYRQILGQGPELLVQFQDESVVDDSQLPKDRFSAERLKGVDSTLKIQPAELGDSAMYLCASSTGGVKNYGYTFGSGTRLTVV.

The chain couples TRBV7-2 to TRBJ1-3; no reliable D call. CDR1 is SGHTA and CDR2 is FQGNSA in the germline V gene. V gave up 1 base and J gave up 2 bases, with 6 bases separating them. The CDR3 covers 14 residues. The CDR3 loop reads CASSLGLAGNTIYF. The DNA of the CDR3 is TGTGCCAGCAGCTTAGGTTTAGCTGGAAACACCATATATTTT.

The chain uses TRBV12-3 or TRBV12-4 and TRBJ2-1; tentative D call: TRBD2 (5 bases). Trimming removed 5 bases at V and 4 bases at J, with 9 bases between. CDR3 length: 13 amino acids. Written as DNA, the CDR3 is TGTGCCAGCAGTCAACTAGGGTACAATGAGCAGTTCTTC. Its protein product is CASSQLGYNEQFF.

The V and J genes are TRBV7-6 and TRBJ2-2; 14 nucleotides align to TRBD2. The CDR3 is 20 residues long. J was trimmed by 3 bases and V by 4 bases; bases with no gene match: 13. The germline gives CDR1 SGHVS, CDR2 FNYEAQ. DNA of the CDR3: TGTGCCAGCAGCTACTTCGATGGACTAGCGGGAGGTTGGGACACCGGGGAGCTGTTTTTT. This gives the protein CASSYFDGLAGGWDTGELFF.